This T cell receptor beta chain was observed in a study of Graves' ophthalmopathy and Graves' hyperthyroidism. An approximately 10 ml volume of fresh peripheral blood provided the PBMCs. RNA transcripts provided the template for amplifying TCR beta CDR3 regions. HTBI primers were employed in first-round RT-PCR, then a second-round multiplex PCR followed. A single record per CDR3 protein comes from TCRdb applying MiXCR to the multiplex PCR reads. Of roughly 410,000 distinct CDR3 sequences listed, approximately 15% were seen once; the top ten hold 5.5% to 7%. Notes on the study in general: Blood samples also showed most expanded thyroid clonotypes exceeding 0.001 frequency.

This clonotype was seen repeatedly, ten times or more. The antigen remains unidentified. V gave up 8 bases and J gave up 1 base, with 9 bases separating them. In germline, CDR1 is SNHLY, CDR2 FYNNEI. This CDR3 region has 13 residues. The specimen was peripheral blood. The V and J genes are TRBV2 and TRBJ1-5; D gene ambiguous. The TCR was taken from a woman between 18 and 29 years old with stable Graves' hyperthyroidism. The CDR3, as DNA: TGTGCCAGCTGTTCGGGAAGCAATCAGCCCCAGCATTTT. Its protein is CASCSGSNQPQHF.